The 11 T cell receptor beta chains reported below all come from one sample, sequenced in a study of shared clonotypes between healthy human individuals (dated by TCRdb to 2020 to 2021). CD8 naive samples were obtained by positive selection for CCR7 among CD45RO-negative cells, yielding a CD45RA+CCR7+ population from which TemRA cells were excluded. Library creation used the immunoSEQ multiplex PCR assay. The table comes from immuneACCESS by way of TCRdb, which keeps in-frame sequences with V and J called. Part of the clones is missing from these tables; in studies checked, under half for an unresolved V gene and the rest for unknown reasons. The sample yields about 2 million clones; about 94% were counted once. The top ten hold roughly 1% of the sample. The material sequenced was naive CD8+ T cells sorted from blood. The cell subset or site tag for this specimen amounts to: CD45RA+CCR7+. These receptors were collected from a man younger than 30 in good health.

The CDR3 region is CASSLQGASGELFF. The CDR3 region has the DNA TGTGCCAGCAGCTTACAGGGGGCGAGCGGGGAGCTGTTTTTT. The chain links TRBV5-6 to TRBJ2-2, with 9 nucleotides matching TRBD1. CDR1 and CDR2 (germline): SGHDT, YYEEEE. With V trimmed by 2 bases and J by 7 bases, 3 bases remained unmatched. The CDR3 is 14 residues long.

In nucleotides, the CDR3 is TGTGCCAGCAGTTTAACTAGCGGGGGGCGAAAATACGAGCAGTACTTC. Translation gives CASSLTSGGRKYEQYF. This rearrangement joins TRBV27 to TRBJ2-7; 12 bases are a match to TRBD2. V was pared by 2 bases and J by 4 bases, with 6 bases of the junction left unmatched. Germline CDR1 reads MNHEY; CDR2 reads SMNVEV (reference sequence). The CDR3 is 16 residues long.

The V gene is TRBV19, the J gene TRBJ1-4, with 7 bases aligning to TRBD1. This CDR3 has 15 residues. Germline CDR1 reads LNHDA; CDR2 reads SQIVND (reference sequence). Trimming removed 6 bases from V and 8 bases from J; junction bases left unmatched: 12. The CDR3 protein is CASSLTPGQLEKLFF. As DNA, the CDR3 is TGTGCCAGTAGCCTTACACCGGGACAGCTCGAAAAACTGTTTTTT.

The chain uses TRBV7-8 and TRBJ2-5, with 8 bases that match TRBD1. Germline CDR1 reads SGHVS; CDR2 reads FQNEAQ. The CDR3 consists of 17 residues. V gave up 6 bases and J gave up 5 bases; unmatched junction bases: 17. The CDR3 protein is CASRFTKGQAVGETQYF. The CDR3 DNA sequence: TGTGCCAGCAGGTTCACTAAGGGACAGGCGGTGGGGGAGACCCAGTACTTC.

This clone is a singleton in its sample. The J gene is TRBJ2-1, the V gene TRBV7-8, with 13 bases lining up with TRBD2. The V gene end was trimmed by 5 bases and the J gene end by 8 bases; junction bases not matched to a gene: 9. The CDR3 sequence is 16 residues long. The germline V gene has CDR1 SGHVS and CDR2 FQNEAQ. The CDR3 protein is CASSPGLAGTVHEQFF. Here the CDR3 DNA reads TGTGCCAGCAGCCCGGGACTAGCGGGAACCGTCCATGAGCAGTTCTTC.

This rearrangement joins TRBV19 to TRBJ1-5; 8 bases fit TRBD1. Germline V gene data show CDR1 as LNHDA and CDR2 as SQIVND (reference sequence). There are 17 residues in the CDR3. V lost 11 bases to trimming and J lost 7 bases; unmatched junction nucleotides: 22. The CDR3 DNA follows: TGTGCCTCTAGTATAGATGGGCAGGGGGCCGTTAGGCAGCCCCAGCATTTT. Its translation is CASSIDGQGAVRQPQHF.

This clone was found once. V is TRBV4-1 and J is TRBJ1-4; 8 bases are a match to TRBD1. The junction had 12 bases not matched to a gene; V was cut back by 4 bases and J by 8 bases. The CDR3 runs 16 residues. Germline V gene data show CDR1 as MGHRA and CDR2 as YSYEKL. In DNA form, the CDR3 reads TGCGCCAGCAGCCCACCCCCGGGACAGGTTTGGGAAAAACTGTTTTTT. Its translation is CASSPPPGQVWEKLFF.

The gene calls are TRBV30 and TRBJ2-5; D remains ambiguous. The end of the DNA aligns better with TRBJ2-7, so the J call may be wrong. The CDR3 length is 14 residues. In germline, CDR1 is GTSNPN, CDR2 SVGIG (reference sequence). Written as DNA, the CDR3 is TGTGCCTGGAGTGTACCAGGATCCTCCTACGAGCAGTACTTC. As protein: CAWSVPGSSYEQYF.

As to this clone: The same CDR3 can be traced to other DNA sequences in this sample. J is TRBJ2-7 and V is TRBV4-3; D remains ambiguous. The V gene lost 6 bases and the J gene lost 1 base, with 13 bases spanning the gap. Germline CDR1 LGHNA, CDR2 YSLEER. The CDR3 is made up of 14 amino acids. CDR3 DNA sequence: TGCGCCAGCAGTCCTGATGGCGGATCCTACGAGCAGTACTTC. Translation: CASSPDGGSYEQYF.

This chain joins TRBV4-1 and TRBJ2-1; tentative D call: TRBD1 (6 bases). V dropped 6 bases and J dropped 4 bases, with 10 bases sitting between them. Looked up from germline, CDR1 is MGHRA and CDR2 is YSYEKL. The CDR3 is 13 amino acids. CDR3 residues: CASSYRVYNEQFF. CDR3 nucleotides: TGCGCCAGCAGTTACAGGGTTTACAATGAGCAGTTCTTC.

The CDR3 sequence: CASSSFATGRPQETQYF. CDR3 DNA: TGTGCCAGCAGCTCCTTCGCTACGGGGCGTCCCCAAGAGACCCAGTACTTC. V is TRBV7-9 and J is TRBJ2-5; D may match TRBD1 or TRBD2 (5 bases each). Germline V CDR1 and CDR2: SEHNR, FQNEAQ (reference sequence). Trimming shortened V by 4 bases and J by 1 base, and 19 bases separated the two germline ends. This CDR3 contains 17 residues.